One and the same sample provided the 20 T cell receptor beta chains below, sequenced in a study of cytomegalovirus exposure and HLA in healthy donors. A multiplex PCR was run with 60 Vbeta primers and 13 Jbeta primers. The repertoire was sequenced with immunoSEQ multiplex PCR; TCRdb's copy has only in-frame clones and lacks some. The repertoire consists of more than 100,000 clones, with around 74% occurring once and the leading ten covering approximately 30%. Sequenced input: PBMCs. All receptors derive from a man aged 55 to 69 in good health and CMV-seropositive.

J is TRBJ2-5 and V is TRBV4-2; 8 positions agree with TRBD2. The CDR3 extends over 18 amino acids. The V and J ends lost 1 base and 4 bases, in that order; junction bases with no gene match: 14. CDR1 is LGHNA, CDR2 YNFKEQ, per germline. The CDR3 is CASSQGYYGGGRGETQYF. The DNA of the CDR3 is TGTGCCAGCAGCCAAGGATATTATGGCGGGGGGAGGGGAGAGACCCAGTACTTC.

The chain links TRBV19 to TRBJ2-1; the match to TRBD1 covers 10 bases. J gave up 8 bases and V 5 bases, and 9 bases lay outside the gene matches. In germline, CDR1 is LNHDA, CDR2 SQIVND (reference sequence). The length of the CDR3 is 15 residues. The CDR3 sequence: CASSARDRGGYEQFF. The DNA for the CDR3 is TGTGCCAGTAGTGCCCGGGACAGGGGTGGGTATGAGCAGTTCTTC.

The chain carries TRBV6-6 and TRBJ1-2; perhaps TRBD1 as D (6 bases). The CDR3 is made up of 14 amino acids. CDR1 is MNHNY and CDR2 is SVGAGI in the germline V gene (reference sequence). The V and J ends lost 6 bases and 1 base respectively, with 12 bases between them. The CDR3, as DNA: TGTGCCAGCAGGAGACAGGAGAGTAACTATGGCTACACCTTC. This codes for CASRRQESNYGYTF.

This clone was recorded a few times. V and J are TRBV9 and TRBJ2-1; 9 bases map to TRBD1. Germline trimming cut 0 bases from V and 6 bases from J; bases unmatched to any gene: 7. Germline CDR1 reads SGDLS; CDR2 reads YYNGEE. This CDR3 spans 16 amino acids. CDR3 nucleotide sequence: TGTGCCAGCAGCGTAGGTGCAGGACAGGGGATCAATGAGCAGTTCTTC. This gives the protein CASSVGAGQGINEQFF.

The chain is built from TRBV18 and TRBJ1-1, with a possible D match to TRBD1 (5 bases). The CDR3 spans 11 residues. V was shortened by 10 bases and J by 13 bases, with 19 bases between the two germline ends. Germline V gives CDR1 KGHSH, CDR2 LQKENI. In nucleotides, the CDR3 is TGTGCCACTCAGCGGGGACCCATGGGTTTCTTT. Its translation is CATQRGPMGFF.

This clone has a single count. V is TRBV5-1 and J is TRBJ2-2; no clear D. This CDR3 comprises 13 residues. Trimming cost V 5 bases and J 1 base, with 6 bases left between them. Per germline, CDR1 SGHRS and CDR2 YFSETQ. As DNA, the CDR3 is TGCGCCAGCAGAGGCGGGAACACCGGGGAGCTGTTTTTT. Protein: CASRGGNTGELFF.

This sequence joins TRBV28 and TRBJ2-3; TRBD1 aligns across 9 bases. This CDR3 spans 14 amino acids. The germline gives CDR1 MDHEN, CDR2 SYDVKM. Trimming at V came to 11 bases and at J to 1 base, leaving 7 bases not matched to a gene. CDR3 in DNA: TGTGCCGGGGGGGACAGGGCACGCACAGATACGCAGTATTTT. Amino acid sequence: CAGGDRARTDTQYF.

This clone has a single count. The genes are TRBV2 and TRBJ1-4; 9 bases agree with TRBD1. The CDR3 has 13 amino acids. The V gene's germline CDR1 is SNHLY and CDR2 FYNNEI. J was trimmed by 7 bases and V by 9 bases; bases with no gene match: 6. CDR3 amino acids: CASGDRDGEKLFF. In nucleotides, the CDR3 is TGTGCCAGTGGGGACAGGGACGGTGAAAAACTGTTTTTT. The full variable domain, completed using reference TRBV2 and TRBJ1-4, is EPEVTQTPSHQVTQMGQEVILRCVPISNHLYFYWYRQILGQKVEFLVSFYNNEISEKSEIFDDQFSVERPDGSNFTLKIRSTKLEDSAMYFCASGDRDGEKLFFGSGTQLSVL.

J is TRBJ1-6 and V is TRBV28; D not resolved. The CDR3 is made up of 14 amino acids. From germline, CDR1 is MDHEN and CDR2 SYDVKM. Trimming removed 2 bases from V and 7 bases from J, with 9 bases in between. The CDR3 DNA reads TGTGCCAGCAGTTTAAGACAAGAAAATTCACCCCTCCACTTT. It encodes CASSLRQENSPLHF.

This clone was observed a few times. CDR3 coding DNA: TGTGCCAGCTCACTACCATTCAGTCCCTTCTCTGGAAACACCATATATTTT. This codes for CASSLPFSPFSGNTIYF. This chain uses TRBV18 with TRBJ1-3; D is unresolved. V was shortened by 4 bases and J by 0 bases, with 16 bases between the two germline ends. The CDR3 extends over 17 amino acids. Germline V gene sequence: CDR1 KGHSH, CDR2 LQKENI.

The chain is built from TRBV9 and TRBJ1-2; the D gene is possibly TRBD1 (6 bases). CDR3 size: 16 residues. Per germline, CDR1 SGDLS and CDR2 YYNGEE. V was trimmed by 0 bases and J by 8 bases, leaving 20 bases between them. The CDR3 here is CASSVAKGDRGPGYTF. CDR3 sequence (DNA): TGTGCCAGCAGCGTAGCAAAGGGGGATAGGGGACCCGGCTACACCTTC.

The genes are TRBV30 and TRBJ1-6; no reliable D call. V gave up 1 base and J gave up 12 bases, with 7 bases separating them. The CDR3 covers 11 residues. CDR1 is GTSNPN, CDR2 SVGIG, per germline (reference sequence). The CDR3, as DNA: TGTGCCTGGAGTGGGAGGCAACCCCTCCACTTT. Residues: CAWSGRQPLHF.

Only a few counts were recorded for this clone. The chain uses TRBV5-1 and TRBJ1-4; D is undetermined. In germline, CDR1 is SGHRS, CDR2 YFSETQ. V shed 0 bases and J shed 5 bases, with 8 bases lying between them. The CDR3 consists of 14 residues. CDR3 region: CASSLAHSNEKLFF. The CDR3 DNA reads TGCGCCAGCAGCTTGGCGCACAGCAATGAAAAACTGTTTTTT.

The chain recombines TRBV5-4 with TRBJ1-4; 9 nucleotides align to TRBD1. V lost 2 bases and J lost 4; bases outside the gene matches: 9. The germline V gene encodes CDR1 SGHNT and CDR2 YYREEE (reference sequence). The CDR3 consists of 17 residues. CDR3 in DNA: TGTGCCAGCAGCTTTTTACGGGACAGGGCGGATAATGAAAAACTGTTTTTT. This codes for CASSFLRDRADNEKLFF.

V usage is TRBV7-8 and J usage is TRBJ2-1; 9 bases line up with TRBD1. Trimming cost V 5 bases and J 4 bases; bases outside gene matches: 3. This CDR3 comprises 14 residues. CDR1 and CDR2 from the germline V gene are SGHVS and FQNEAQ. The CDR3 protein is CASSHGTGYNEQFF. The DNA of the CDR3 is TGTGCCAGCAGCCACGGGACAGGGTACAATGAGCAGTTCTTC.

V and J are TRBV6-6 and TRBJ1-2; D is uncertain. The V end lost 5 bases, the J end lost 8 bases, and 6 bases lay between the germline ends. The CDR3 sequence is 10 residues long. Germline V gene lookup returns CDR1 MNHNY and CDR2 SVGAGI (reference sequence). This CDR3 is CASSELGYTF. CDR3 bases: TGTGCCAGCAGTGAGTTGGGCTACACCTTC.

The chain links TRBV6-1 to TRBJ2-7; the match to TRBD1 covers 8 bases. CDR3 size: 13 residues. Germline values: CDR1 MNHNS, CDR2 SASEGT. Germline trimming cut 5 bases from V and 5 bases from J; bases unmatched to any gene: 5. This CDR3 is CASSKQGVDEQYF. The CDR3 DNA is TGTGCCAGCAGTAAACAGGGGGTCGACGAGCAGTACTTC.

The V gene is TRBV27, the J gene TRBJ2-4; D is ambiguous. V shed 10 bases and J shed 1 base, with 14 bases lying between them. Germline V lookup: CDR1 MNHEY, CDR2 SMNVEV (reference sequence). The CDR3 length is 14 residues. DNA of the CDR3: TGTGCCACCCGAAACTCCCTCGCCAAAAACATTCAGTACTTC. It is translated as CATRNSLAKNIQYF.

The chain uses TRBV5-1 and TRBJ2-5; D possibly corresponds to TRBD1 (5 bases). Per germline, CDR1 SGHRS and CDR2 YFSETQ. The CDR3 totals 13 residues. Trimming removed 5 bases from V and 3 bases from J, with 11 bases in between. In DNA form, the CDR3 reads TGCGCCAGCAGATTAGGGGTGGAAGAGACCCAGTACTTC. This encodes CASRLGVEETQYF.

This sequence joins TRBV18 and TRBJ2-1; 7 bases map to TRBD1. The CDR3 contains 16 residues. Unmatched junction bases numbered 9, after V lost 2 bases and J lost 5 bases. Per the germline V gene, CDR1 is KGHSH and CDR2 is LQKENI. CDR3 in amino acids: CASSPMGQIPNNEQFF. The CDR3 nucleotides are TGTGCCAGCTCACCAATGGGACAGATTCCTAACAATGAGCAGTTCTTC.